Described below is a single T cell receptor (beta chain) sequence and its context. The sample belongs to a study of blood T cell repertoires in COVID-19. Clones were read by immunoSEQ multiplex PCR, and TCRdb kept only the in-frame ones, dropping some. Of some 130,000 clones listed, approximately 84% are singletons. V dropped 6 bases and J dropped 1; count of bases not matched to a gene: 9. From germline, CDR1 is SNHLY and CDR2 FYNNEI. The CDR3 runs 16 residues. Source material: peripheral blood. The clonotype originates from an elderly woman with acute or convalescent COVID-19. This rearrangement joins TRBV2 to TRBJ2-1, with 7 positions matching TRBD2. CDR3 in DNA: TGTGCCAGCAGCTTGTGGCGGGAGCTATCCTACAATGAGCAGTTCTTC. Its protein product is CASSLWRELSYNEQFF.